Shown below are 17 T cell receptor beta chains from a single sample sequenced in a study of T cell responses to AZD1222 COVID-19 vaccine. Here immunoSEQ multiplex PCR was the method, and the copy in TCRdb shows in-frame clones only, minus some. The sample consists of 55,000 to 65,000 clones, 85% to 90% of them appearing once. The sample was peripheral blood, taken 28 days after the second AZD1222 dose. The receptors derive from an adult who received the AZD1222 COVID-19 vaccine.

As DNA, the CDR3 is TGTGCCAGCAGCTCCCGGGGAGCGGGACGAGAGACCCAGTACTTC. Residues: CASSSRGAGRETQYF. The chain uses TRBV7-2 and TRBJ2-5, with TRBD2 matching 7 bases. Trimming took 4 bases from V and 4 from J; bases not matched to a gene: 9. Germline CDR1 and CDR2: SGHTA and FQGNSA. This CDR3 contains 15 residues. The full variable domain, rest sourced from reference TRBV7-2 and TRBJ2-5, is GAGVSQSPSNKVTEKGKDVELRCDPISGHTALYWYRQSLGQGLEFLIYFQGNSAPDKSGLPSDRFSAERTGGSVSTLTIQRTQQEDSAVYLCASSSRGAGRETQYFGPGTRLLVL.

The table lists this clone with a count of one. V usage is TRBV7-9 and J usage is TRBJ1-2, with D unresolved. Trimming removed 5 bases from V and 8 bases from J, with 9 bases in between. The CDR3 is made up of 11 amino acids. Germline-derived CDR1 and CDR2 are SEHNR and FQNEAQ (reference sequence). The CDR3 loop reads CASSPEVGYTF. DNA for the CDR3: TGTGCCAGCAGCCCGGAGGTGGGCTACACCTTC.

The V and J genes are TRBV28 and TRBJ2-1, with TRBD1 matching over 9 bases. CDR3 length equals 16 residues. Germline values: CDR1 MDHEN, CDR2 SYDVKM. The V and J ends lost 4 bases and 5 bases, in that order; junction bases with no gene match: 9. DNA for the CDR3: TGTGCCAGCAGTTCCGCCGGGACAGGGTTAAACAATGAGCAGTTCTTC. Its translation: CASSSAGTGLNNEQFF. Based on the CDR3 plus reference TRBV28 and TRBJ2-1, the full variable domain is DVKVTQSSRYLVKRTGEKVFLECVQDMDHENMFWYRQDPGLGLRLIYFSYDVKMKEKGDIPEGYSVSREKKERFSLILESASTNQTSMYLCASSSAGTGLNNEQFFGPGTRLTVL.

V gene TRBV7-8 combines with J gene TRBJ1-1; D not resolved. V was cut by 4 bases and J by 1 base, with 10 bases left in between. Germline V gene lookup returns CDR1 SGHVS and CDR2 FQNEAQ. The CDR3 covers 14 residues. DNA of the CDR3: TGTGCCAGCAGCTCAATGGCGGGGAACACTGAAGCTTTCTTT. Translated: CASSSMAGNTEAFF.

The gene calls are TRBV4-1 and TRBJ2-5, with 7 bases identical to TRBD2. Germline loops: CDR1 MGHRA, CDR2 YSYEKL. This CDR3 is built from 17 residues. Unmatched junction bases numbered 15, after V lost 6 bases and J lost 2 bases. The CDR3, as DNA: TGCGCCAGCAGGCACCTCCCCTCGGGGGGTAATCAAGAGACCCAGTACTTC. Translated: CASRHLPSGGNQETQYF.

This sequence joins TRBV18 and TRBJ2-1; a weak D match, TRBD2 (6 bases). Germline V gives CDR1 KGHSH, CDR2 LQKENI. Deletions cut 1 base from V and 5 bases from J, with 15 bases between. The CDR3 is 16 amino acids. The chain's CDR3 is CASSPLGGVRNNEQFF. DNA for the CDR3: TGTGCCAGCTCACCACTCGGGGGAGTACGGAACAATGAGCAGTTCTTC.

The CDR3 is CASSIRDGGELFF. The CDR3 nucleotides are TGTGCCAGTAGTATTAGGGACGGCGGGGAGCTGTTTTTT. This chain connects TRBV19 to TRBJ2-2; D is possibly TRBD1 or TRBD2 (5 bases each). V lost 3 bases to trimming and J lost 7 bases, with 9 bases between them. Germline assignment: CDR1 LNHDA and CDR2 SQIVND (reference sequence). The length of the CDR3 is 13 residues.

The gene calls are TRBV7-3 and TRBJ1-5; 8 bases align to TRBD1. The CDR3 totals 14 residues. The J segment lost 7 bases and the V segment lost 5 bases, leaving 7 bases of the junction unmatched. Per germline, CDR1 SGHTA and CDR2 FQGTGA. CDR3 coding DNA: TGTGCCAGCAGCCCTCAGGGGGCCAAACAGCCCCAGCATTTT. This encodes CASSPQGAKQPQHF.

The chain uses TRBV11-1 and TRBJ2-1; a possible D gene is TRBD2 (5 bases). Trimming left V 5 bases short and J 7 bases short, with 9 bases between. Germline V gene data show CDR1 as SGHAT and CDR2 as FQDESV (reference sequence). The CDR3 runs 12 residues. The CDR3 sequence is CASSRSENEQFF. CDR3 DNA: TGTGCCAGCAGCCGTAGCGAAAATGAGCAGTTCTTC.

Points on this clone: At one end the junction does not follow the germline gene, possibly because of a read error. The V gene is TRBV11-2, the J gene TRBJ2-7; possible D gene TRBD1, 5 bases. The germline gives CDR1 SGHAT, CDR2 FQNNGV. The CDR3 extends over 12 amino acids. The CDR3 DNA follows: TGTGCCAGCAGCTTAGCGCTAGTGGACATGAACTTC. It specifies CASSLALVDMNF.

The CDR3 bases are TGTGCCAGCAGTCCCGGGGACTATGGCTACACCTTC. This codes for CASSPGDYGYTF. The genes are TRBV28 and TRBJ1-2, with D unclear. Germline V gives CDR1 MDHEN, CDR2 SYDVKM. This CDR3 contains 12 residues. Trimming removed 5 bases at V and 3 bases at J, with 7 bases between.

The chain has TRBV9 and TRBJ2-7, with D unresolved. CDR1 and CDR2 from the germline V gene are SGDLS and YYNGEE. Trimming took off 1 base at V and 1 base at J, with 0 bases between the two ends. The CDR3 spans 11 residues. CDR3 in DNA: TGTGCCAGCAGCGTATCCTACGAGCAGTACTTC. Its translation is CASSVSYEQYF.

The gene calls are TRBV9 and TRBJ2-7; D call uncertain. The CDR3 is 16 residues long. The V end was cut by 0 bases, the J end by 0 bases, with 13 bases between. Germline V gene lookup returns CDR1 SGDLS and CDR2 YYNGEE. For the CDR3, the DNA is TGTGCCAGCAGCGTAGGTTCCCCGCCCGGCTCCTACGAGCAGTACTTC. It translates to CASSVGSPPGSYEQYF.

This clone turned up a few times. The gene calls are TRBV18 and TRBJ1-3; TRBD1 might be the D (6 bases). Trimming stripped 6 bases from V and 0 bases from J, with 12 bases between. The V gene's germline CDR1 is KGHSH and CDR2 LQKENI. This CDR3 contains 15 residues. CDR3 DNA sequence: TGTGCCAGCTCGTCCGGACAGACCTCTGGAAACACCATATATTTT. Residues: CASSSGQTSGNTIYF.

This chain uses TRBV19 with TRBJ1-4; no firm D call. CDR3 length: 15 amino acids. V gave up 1 base and J gave up 0 bases, with 6 bases separating them. CDR1 LNHDA and CDR2 SQIVND come from the germline V gene (reference sequence). In nucleotides, the CDR3 is TGTGCCAGTAGTATAGGTACAGCAACTAATGAAAAACTGTTTTTT. Protein: CASSIGTATNEKLFF.

The genes are TRBV6-5 and TRBJ1-1; the match to TRBD1 covers 7 bases. Germline V gene data show CDR1 as MNHEY and CDR2 as SVGAGI. Losses at the gene ends were 6 bases for V and 4 bases for J; bases not matched to a gene: 11. CDR3 size: 15 residues. In DNA form, the CDR3 reads TGTGCCAGCAGCCAGGGGGTAGGGTTTTTCACTGAAGCTTTCTTT. Translated, it gives CASSQGVGFFTEAFF.

This clone has only a few counts. The genes are TRBV24-1 and TRBJ2-1; the D is unclear. The CDR3 spans 13 residues. Germline CDR1 reads KGHDR; CDR2 reads SFDVKD. Deletions cut 4 bases from V and 5 bases from J, with 8 bases between. The CDR3 loop is CATSEDPHNEQFF. As DNA, the CDR3 is TGTGCCACCAGTGAGGACCCACACAATGAGCAGTTCTTC.